The TCR beta chain described here comes from a study of cytomegalovirus exposure and HLA in healthy donors. With regard to this clone: The antigen is unknown.

Trimming pared 1 base from V and 2 bases from J, leaving 8 bases between. CDR1 LNHDA and CDR2 SQIVND come from the germline V gene (reference sequence). This CDR3 comprises 14 residues. The study ran its PCR with 60 Vbeta and 13 Jbeta primers. Sequencing was performed with immunoSEQ multiplex PCR; in TCRdb, only in-frame clones are kept and a portion is missing. The top ten clones hold roughly 1% of a sample with roughly 180,000 clones, around 82% of them seen once. Regarding the study as a whole: DRB1 had the most TCR associations and HLA-C the fewest, a later analysis found, with rates varying by HLA locus. CMV serostatus was the only immune exposure information that was available. Analyzed later, most CMV-associated TCR beta chains appeared HLA-restricted.

The sequence derives from a man in his thirties or forties in good health and CMV-seronegative. J is TRBJ2-5 and V is TRBV19, with unresolved D. Sequencing was done on a sample of PBMCs. The CDR3 nucleotides are TGTGCCAGTAGTATAGGACCAGGACAAGAGACCCAGTACTTC. Translation gives CASSIGPGQETQYF.